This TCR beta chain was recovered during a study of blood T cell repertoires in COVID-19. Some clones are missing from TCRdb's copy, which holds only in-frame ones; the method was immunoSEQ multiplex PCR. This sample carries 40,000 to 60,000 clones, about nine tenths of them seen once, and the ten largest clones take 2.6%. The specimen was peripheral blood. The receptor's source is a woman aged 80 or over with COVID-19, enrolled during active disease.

Here the CDR3 reads CASTAGQGASTEAFF. The CDR3 DNA is TGTGCCAGCACAGCGGGACAGGGGGCGAGCACTGAAGCTTTCTTT. The genes are TRBV6-5 and TRBJ1-1, with 12 bases that match TRBD1. Germline V gene lookup returns CDR1 MNHEY and CDR2 SVGAGI. The V and J ends lost 7 bases and 4 bases, in that order; junction bases with no gene match: 7. The length of the CDR3 is 15 residues.